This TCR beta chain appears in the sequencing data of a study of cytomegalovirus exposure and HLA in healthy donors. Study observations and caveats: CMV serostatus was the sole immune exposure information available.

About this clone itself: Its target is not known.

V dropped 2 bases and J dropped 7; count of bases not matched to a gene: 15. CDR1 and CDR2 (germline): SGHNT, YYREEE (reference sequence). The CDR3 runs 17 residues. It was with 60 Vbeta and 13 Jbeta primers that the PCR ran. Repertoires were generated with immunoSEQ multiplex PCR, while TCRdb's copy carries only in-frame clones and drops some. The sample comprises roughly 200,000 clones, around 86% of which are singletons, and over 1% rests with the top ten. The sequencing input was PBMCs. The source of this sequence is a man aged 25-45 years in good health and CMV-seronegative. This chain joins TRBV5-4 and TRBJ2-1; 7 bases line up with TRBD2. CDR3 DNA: TGTGCCAGCAGCTTACTGGGGCTGGCGGGAGTTGGGAATGAGCAGTTCTTC. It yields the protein CASSLLGLAGVGNEQFF.